One sample yielded the 2 T cell receptor beta chains listed below, sequenced in a study of CD8 T cells in Susac syndrome (dated by TCRdb to the late 2010s). The library was built by means of the immunoSEQ multiplex PCR assay. RNA was extracted with the RNeasy kit and roughly 0.45 to 1 ug was reverse transcribed using random hexamers. TCRdb applied fastp at Q25 and MiXCR to the public reads, then kept only in-frame beta chains. Records with the same CDR3 protein are collapsed into one entry carrying the most frequent genes and DNA. The sample table contains approximately 270,000 distinct CDR3 sequences; only one count was recorded for roughly 95% of them. 0.07% to 0.09% of the sample rests with the top ten. The specimen was CD4+ T cells from PBMCs. The receptors derive from a human donor with multiple sclerosis.

This clonotype was detected once. The chain links TRBV9 to TRBJ2-5; TRBD2 aligns across 8 bases. Germline V gives CDR1 SGDLS, CDR2 YYNGEE. CDR3 length: 17 residues. Trimming took 4 bases from V and 4 from J; bases not matched to a gene: 15. The CDR3 region has the DNA TGTGCCAGCAGCTCGAGGGGTTCAGGGGCGGGAGGAGAGACCCAGTACTTC. This encodes CASSSRGSGAGGETQYF.

This chain joins TRBV5-6 and TRBJ2-5; D unclear. The V gene lost 4 bases and the J gene lost 4 bases, with 14 bases spanning the gap. CDR3 size: 14 residues. Germline V gene lookup returns CDR1 SGHDT and CDR2 YYEEEE. CDR3 nucleotide sequence: TGTGCCAGCAGCCCGGGTTTTTGGCTAGAGACCCAGTACTTC. Encoded protein: CASSPGFWLETQYF. Full variable domain (outside the CDR3, taken from reference TRBV5-6 and TRBJ2-5): DAGVTQSPTHLIKTRGQQVTLRCSPKSGHDTVSWYQQALGQGPQFIFQYYEEEERQRGNFPDRFSGHQFPNYSSELNVNALLLGDSALYLCASSPGFWLETQYFGPGTRLLVL.